The entry below gives a single T cell receptor beta chain sequence along with its context. Its matching antigen is unknown. This record comes from a study of T cells in localized non-small cell lung cancer. General study findings and limits: A median about 62 of the top 100 tumor clones appeared in adjacent lung. Blood T cell density predicted longer survival; adjacent-lung clonality, shorter.

TCRdb keeps only in-frame clones here, not all; method: immunoSEQ multiplex PCR. The data hold around 29,000 clones, with under 95% observed a single time. The clonotype originates from a female donor of 60 years or more with stage I lung adenocarcinoma. The starting material was peripheral blood, obtained before any cancer treatment.

The CDR3 DNA is TGTGCCAGCAGCCCAGGTGGTAGAAACACTGAAGCTTTCTTT. Its translation: CASSPGGRNTEAFF. V and J are TRBV28 and TRBJ1-1; no clear D gene. Germline CDR1 MDHEN, CDR2 SYDVKM. This CDR3 contains 14 residues. With 6 bases removed from V and 2 bases from J, the gap between germline ends came to 13 bases.